This paragraph covers one T cell receptor (beta chain) sequence. The target antigen is unknown. The sample belongs to a study of post-analysis software for immune sequencing data. Findings and limits, study-wide: When compared against controls, multiple sclerosis patients showed significantly lower normalized Chao1 diversity. Patients showed TRBV5-6, TRBV5-1 and TRBV20-1 among five TRBV segments more frequent than in controls.

TCR beta libraries were prepared from cDNA with unique molecular identifiers. TCRdb analysed the PCR reads with MiXCR anew, one entry per CDR3 protein. The sample includes almost 700,000 distinct CDR3 sequences, approximately 60% of them seen just once. The V and J ends lost 1 base and 4 bases respectively, with 10 bases between them. CDR3 length: 14 residues. Germline CDR1 is LGHDT and CDR2 is YNNKEL (reference sequence). Specimen: blood. This clonotype was obtained from a girl aged 2-10 years with multiple sclerosis. The chain couples TRBV3-1 to TRBJ1-2; D uncertain. CDR3 in amino acids: CASSQVAGVYGYTF. CDR3 sequence (DNA): TGTGCCAGCAGCCAAGTAGCGGGCGTCTATGGCTACACCTTC.